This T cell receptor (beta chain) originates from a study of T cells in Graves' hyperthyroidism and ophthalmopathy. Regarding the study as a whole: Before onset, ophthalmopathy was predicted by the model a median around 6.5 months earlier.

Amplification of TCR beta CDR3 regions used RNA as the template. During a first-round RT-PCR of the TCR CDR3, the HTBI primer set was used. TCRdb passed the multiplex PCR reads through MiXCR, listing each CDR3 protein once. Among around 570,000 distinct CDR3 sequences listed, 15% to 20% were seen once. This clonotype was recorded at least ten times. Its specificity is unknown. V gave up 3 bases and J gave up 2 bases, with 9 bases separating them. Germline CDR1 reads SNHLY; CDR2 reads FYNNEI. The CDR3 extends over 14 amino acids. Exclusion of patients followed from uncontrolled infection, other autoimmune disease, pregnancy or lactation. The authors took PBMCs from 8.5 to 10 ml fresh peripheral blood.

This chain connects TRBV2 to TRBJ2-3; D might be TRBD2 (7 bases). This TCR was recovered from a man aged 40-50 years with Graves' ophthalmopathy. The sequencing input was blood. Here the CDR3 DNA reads TGTGCCAGCAGTGAGGGGGGGGCCACAGATACGCAGTATTTT. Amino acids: CASSEGGATDTQYF.